Following are 25 T cell receptor beta chains from one sample sequenced in a study of blood T cells in healthy people across ages. The use of a sample-barcoded 5' primer and a J-beta primer mix characterized a second PCR of 7 to 11 cycles. TCRdb ran MiXCR on the 5' RACE reads and lists one entry per CDR3 protein. The sample yields hundreds of thousands of distinct CDR3 sequences, 49% seen once. The specimen sequenced was blood. The receptors come from an older woman in good health.

The chain couples TRBV7-9 to TRBJ2-7; 14 nucleotides agree with TRBD2. CDR3 length: 16 amino acids. V gave up 6 bases and J gave up 4 bases; unmatched junction bases: 8. CDR1 and CDR2 from the germline V gene are SEHNR and FQNEAQ (reference sequence). DNA for the CDR3: TGTGCCAGCAGTCCTAGGGGGACTAGCGGGAGTTACGAGCAGTACTTC. This encodes CASSPRGTSGSYEQYF.

The chain combines TRBV4-3 with TRBJ2-1; 11 bases fit TRBD2. Looked up from germline, CDR1 is LGHNA and CDR2 is YSLEER. The CDR3 has 18 amino acids. Germline trimming cut 0 bases from V and 9 bases from J; bases unmatched to any gene: 13. The CDR3: CASSQELGPSGRWGEQFF. CDR3 DNA: TGCGCCAGCAGCCAAGAATTGGGGCCTAGCGGGAGGTGGGGTGAGCAGTTCTTC.

The sample holds one count of this clonotype. CDR3 DNA: TGTGCCACCAGCAGAGATCTTTCGGACACCGGGGAGCTGTTTTTT. It translates to CATSRDLSDTGELFF. The rearrangement links TRBV15 to TRBJ2-2; no firm D call. In germline, CDR1 is LNHNV, CDR2 YYDKDF (reference sequence). The CDR3 is 15 amino acids. V shed 0 bases and J shed 3 bases, with 8 bases lying between them. Looking up the rest from reference TRBV15 and TRBJ2-2 gives the full variable domain: DAMVIQNPRYQVTQFGKPVTLSCSQTLNHNVMYWYQQKSSQAPKLLFHYYDKDFNNEADTPDNFQSRRPNTSFCFLDIRSPGLGDTAMYLCATSRDLSDTGELFFGEGSRLTVL.

The table lists this clonotype with a few counts. The V gene is TRBV10-3, the J gene TRBJ2-1; 10 bases line up with TRBD2. V trimming: 7 bases; J trimming: 6 bases; junction bases outside the gene matches: 9. Germline V CDR1 and CDR2: ENHRY, SYGVKD. The CDR3 is made up of 15 amino acids. The CDR3 coding sequence is TGTGCCATCATGAGGGTAGCGGGAGGAAGCAATGAGCAGTTCTTC. It is translated as CAIMRVAGGSNEQFF.

The table lists this clonotype with a few counts. This chain joins TRBV29-1 and TRBJ2-1; 7 nucleotides match TRBD2. After removal of 8 bases from V and 0 bases from J, the junction contained 7 bases not matched to a gene. In germline, CDR1 is SQVTM, CDR2 ANQGSEA. The CDR3 spans 14 residues. CDR3 bases: TGCAGCTCCTTCGGGGGGAGCTCCTACAATGAGCAGTTCTTC. It encodes CSSFGGSSYNEQFF.

The V call is TRBV10-3, the J call TRBJ1-6; the match to TRBD1 covers 12 bases. CDR3 length equals 18 residues. Per germline, CDR1 ENHRY and CDR2 SYGVKD. The J segment lost 9 bases and the V segment lost 1 base, leaving 10 bases of the junction unmatched. CDR3 amino acids: CAISEFAPGQGARSPLHF. For the CDR3, the DNA is TGTGCCATCAGTGAGTTCGCACCGGGACAGGGGGCTCGTTCACCCCTCCACTTT.

Only a few counts were recorded for this clonotype. This CDR3 is CASSDFQGASYGYTF. The DNA for the CDR3 is TGTGCCAGCAGCGATTTTCAGGGGGCAAGCTATGGCTACACCTTC. This sequence joins TRBV9 and TRBJ1-2, with TRBD1 identical over 8 bases. V lost 3 bases to trimming and J lost 4 bases; unmatched junction nucleotides: 8. CDR1 and CDR2 (germline): SGDLS, YYNGEE. The CDR3 runs 15 residues. Together with reference TRBV9 and TRBJ1-2, the CDR3 gives the full variable domain: DSGVTQTPKHLITATGQRVTLRCSPRSGDLSVYWYQQSLDQGLQFLIQYYNGEERAKGNILERFSAQQFPDLHSELNLSSLELGDSALYFCASSDFQGASYGYTFGSGTRLTVV.

Only a few counts were recorded for this clonotype. The gene calls are TRBV7-2 and TRBJ2-5; TRBD2 matches at 12 bases. The J call may not be correct, given that the DNA end is closer to TRBJ2-7. This CDR3 comprises 16 residues. The germline V gene encodes CDR1 SGHTA and CDR2 FQGNSA. In DNA form, the CDR3 reads TGTGCCAGCAGCGTCCTAACTAGCGGGAGGTCGAACGAGCAGTACTTC. It encodes CASSVLTSGRSNEQYF.

The chain couples TRBV5-1 to TRBJ2-7; D ambiguous. CDR1 is SGHRS, CDR2 YFSETQ, per germline. The V end lost 3 bases, the J end lost 2 bases, and 9 bases lay between the germline ends. CDR3 length: 13 residues. This chain's CDR3 is CASSSVGTYEQYF. The CDR3 bases are TGCGCCAGCAGCTCCGTGGGTACCTACGAGCAGTACTTC. Using reference TRBV5-1 and TRBJ2-7 for the parts outside the CDR3, the full variable domain is KAGVTQTPRYLIKTRGQQVTLSCSPISGHRSVSWYQQTPGQGLQFLFEYFSETQRNKGNFPGRFSGRQFSNSRSEMNVSTLELGDSALYLCASSSVGTYEQYFGPGTRLTVT.

The gene calls are TRBV20-1 and TRBJ1-2; perhaps TRBD1 as D (5 bases). Looked up from germline, CDR1 is DFQATT and CDR2 is SNEGSKA (reference sequence). The V and J ends lost 0 bases and 8 bases respectively, with 13 bases between them. The CDR3 covers 13 residues. CDR3 sequence: CSARDQGTQGYTF. For the CDR3, the DNA is TGCAGTGCTAGAGACCAGGGAACCCAGGGCTACACCTTC.

This chain connects TRBV28 to TRBJ1-5, with D maybe TRBD1 (6 bases). V shed 8 bases and J shed 0 bases, with 14 bases lying between them. Germline CDR1 reads MDHEN; CDR2 reads SYDVKM. The CDR3 sequence is 15 residues long. The CDR3 is CASQGGTPSNQPQHF. The CDR3, as DNA: TGTGCCAGCCAGGGAGGGACACCTAGCAATCAGCCCCAGCATTTT.

This rearrangement joins TRBV20-1 to TRBJ1-1; unclear D gene. Trimming left V 6 bases short and J 1 base short, with 15 bases between. This CDR3 spans 14 amino acids. CDR1 DFQATT and CDR2 SNEGSKA come from the germline V gene (reference sequence). As DNA, the CDR3 is TGCAGTGCAATCCCCTTAGCCCCGAACACTGAAGCTTTCTTT. This translates into CSAIPLAPNTEAFF.

The sample holds many counts of this clonotype. CDR3 loop: CASTIGDGNYGYTF. Here the CDR3 DNA reads TGCGCCAGCACCATTGGCGACGGAAACTATGGCTACACCTTC. The rearrangement uses TRBV5-1 and TRBJ1-2; D gene uncertain. Germline loops: CDR1 SGHRS, CDR2 YFSETQ. This CDR3 is built from 14 residues. Trimming took off 6 bases at V and 2 bases at J, with 14 bases between the two ends.

This clonotype was seen only a few times. The rearrangement links TRBV28 to TRBJ2-1; D might be TRBD2 (6 bases). Germline V gene sequence: CDR1 MDHEN, CDR2 SYDVKM. The CDR3 consists of 15 residues. V shed 6 bases and J shed 0 bases, with 12 bases lying between them. CDR3 bases: TGTGCCAGCAGCCAACTAGCTGCCTCCTACAATGAGCAGTTCTTC. Protein product: CASSQLAASYNEQFF.

DNA for the CDR3: TGTGCCAGCAGCCTGAGGGAGGCGGCGGATGAGCAGTTCTTC. The encoded protein is CASSLREAADEQFF. The gene calls are TRBV3-1 and TRBJ2-1, with D tentatively TRBD2 (6 bases). Germline V gives CDR1 LGHDT, CDR2 YNNKEL (reference sequence). The CDR3 spans 14 residues. The ends were cut back, 4 bases at V and 8 bases at J, with 15 bases in the middle.

In its sample, this clonotype was seen a few times. The chain combines TRBV27 with TRBJ2-1, with TRBD2 as a possible D gene (6 bases). V shed 5 bases and J shed 0 bases, with 8 bases lying between them. This CDR3 is built from 14 residues. Germline assignment: CDR1 MNHEY and CDR2 SMNVEV (reference sequence). CDR3: CASSTGSSYNEQFF. The CDR3 DNA sequence: TGTGCCAGCAGTACCGGGAGCTCCTACAATGAGCAGTTCTTC.

V usage is TRBV5-1 and J usage is TRBJ2-7; a possible D gene is TRBD2 (5 bases). The CDR3 extends over 20 amino acids. Germline V CDR1 and CDR2: SGHRS, YFSETQ. The V and J ends lost 1 base and 3 bases respectively, with 29 bases between them. Here the CDR3 DNA reads TGCGCCAGCAGCTTGAAGGGTTTTAGCGAACCCGGACGAGTGATCTACGAGCAGTACTTC. It translates to CASSLKGFSEPGRVIYEQYF.

The sample holds a few counts of this clonotype. V is TRBV29-1 and J is TRBJ1-1; D ambiguous. Trimming shortened V by 5 bases and J by 3 bases, and 4 bases separated the two germline ends. Per germline, CDR1 SQVTM and CDR2 ANQGSEA. The CDR3 is made up of 10 amino acids. The DNA for the CDR3 is TGCAGCGTTTTAGACACTGAAGCTTTCTTT. Residues: CSVLDTEAFF.

This clonotype has more than one count but fewer than ten. V gene TRBV15 combines with J gene TRBJ1-1; D ambiguous. There are 13 residues in the CDR3. Germline-derived CDR1 and CDR2 are LNHNV and YYDKDF (reference sequence). The V and J ends lost 7 bases and 4 bases respectively, with 13 bases between them. CDR3 coding DNA: TGTGCCACCAACGGAGGGTTAGGCACTGAAGCTTTCTTT. Residues: CATNGGLGTEAFF.

V gene TRBV9 combines with J gene TRBJ2-7, with D possibly TRBD1 on 6 matching bases. The J call may not be correct, given that the DNA end is closer to TRBJ2-5. The germline V gene encodes CDR1 SGDLS and CDR2 YYNGEE. The CDR3 has 15 amino acids. The CDR3 DNA follows: TGTGCCAGCAGCGTCACAAGGGAGACAGGAGAGACCCAGTACTTC. It encodes CASSVTRETGETQYF.

The chain combines TRBV29-1 with TRBJ2-3, with D hard to call. The CDR3 runs to 14 residues. V was clipped by 1 base and J by 6 bases, with 14 bases between them. Germline loops: CDR1 SQVTM, CDR2 ANQGSEA. This CDR3 reads CSVEVGSSADTQYF. The CDR3 DNA sequence: TGCAGCGTTGAAGTAGGTAGTTCTGCGGATACGCAGTATTTT.

The gene calls are TRBV29-1 and TRBJ2-7; TRBD1 aligns across 7 bases. V gave up 6 bases and J gave up 6 bases; unmatched junction bases: 5. CDR3 length: 11 residues. The V gene's germline CDR1 is SQVTM and CDR2 ANQGSEA. The CDR3 DNA reads TGCAGCGTAAAGACAGGGTTCGAGCAGTACTTC. Protein product: CSVKTGFEQYF.

The J gene is TRBJ2-7, the V gene TRBV5-5; 11 bases match TRBD2. CDR1 and CDR2 (germline): SGHKS, YYEKEE (reference sequence). The V and J ends lost 0 bases and 6 bases, in that order; junction bases with no gene match: 8. The CDR3 runs to 16 residues. The CDR3 loop is CASSLGLAGGFGEQYF. Written as DNA, the CDR3 is TGTGCCAGCAGCTTGGGTCTAGCGGGAGGTTTCGGCGAGCAGTACTTC.

The chain carries TRBV20-1 and TRBJ2-1; 7 nucleotides align to TRBD1. Germline V gene sequence: CDR1 DFQATT, CDR2 SNEGSKA (reference sequence). V gave up 0 bases and J gave up 1 base; unmatched junction bases: 6. The CDR3 loop spans 16 amino acids. As DNA, the CDR3 is TGCAGTGCTAGAGAGGCACAGGGGTTTTCCTACAATGAGCAGTTCTTC. This translates into CSAREAQGFSYNEQFF.

Many counts were recorded for this clonotype. The rearrangement uses TRBV29-1 and TRBJ2-7; 10 bases align to TRBD1. Judging by the DNA end, TRBJ2-4 fits better; the J call may be wrong. The length of the CDR3 is 13 residues. The germline CDR1 and CDR2 sequences are SQVTM and ANQGSEA. CDR3 amino acids: CSVGTGASNIQYF. The CDR3 coding sequence is TGCAGCGTGGGGACAGGGGCTTCAAACATTCAGTACTTC.